Each of the 14 T cell receptor beta chains below was sequenced from the same sample in a study of blood T cell repertoires in COVID-19. TCRdb's table, derived via immunoSEQ multiplex PCR, lists solely in-frame clones and lacks some. The sample includes 130,000 to 150,000 clones, approximately 83% of them seen just once. Sequencing used peripheral blood. The receptors were sampled from a woman in her sixties with COVID-19, enrolled during active disease.

The V and J genes are TRBV19 and TRBJ2-5, with a possible D match to TRBD1 (6 bases). The CDR3 covers 12 residues. Trimming left V 4 bases short and J 3 bases short, with 6 bases between. In germline, CDR1 is LNHDA, CDR2 SQIVND (reference sequence). CDR3: CASSNREETQYF. Here the CDR3 DNA reads TGTGCCAGTAGTAACAGGGAAGAGACCCAGTACTTC.

This sequence joins TRBV19 and TRBJ2-1, with 7 bases lining up with TRBD1. This CDR3 is built from 14 residues. Unmatched junction bases numbered 8, after V lost 4 bases and J lost 8 bases. Germline CDR1 is LNHDA and CDR2 is SQIVND (reference sequence). CDR3 sequence: CASSNDRAYDEQFF. The CDR3 coding sequence is TGTGCCAGTAGTAACGACAGGGCATACGATGAGCAGTTCTTC.

The rearrangement joins TRBV6-1 to TRBJ1-5; D is undetermined. Trimming pared 3 bases from V and 1 base from J, leaving 13 bases between. The CDR3 covers 16 residues. Germline CDR1 MNHNS, CDR2 SASEGT. CDR3 in DNA: TGTGCCAGCAGTGACCCCGGAGGGCCGAGCAATCAGCCCCAGCATTTT. Translating it yields CASSDPGGPSNQPQHF.

The chain links TRBV2 to TRBJ2-1, with a possible D match to TRBD2 (6 bases). The CDR3 extends over 15 amino acids. CDR1 SNHLY and CDR2 FYNNEI come from the germline V gene. V was pared by 7 bases and J by 8 bases, with 21 bases between. The CDR3 DNA is TGTGCCAGCAATCCTCGGGGGATTATTAGGGATGAGCAGTTCTTC. Its translation: CASNPRGIIRDEQFF.

This chain joins TRBV6-5 and TRBJ2-7, with 7 bases that match TRBD1. The CDR3 has 15 amino acids. The germline CDR1 and CDR2 sequences are MNHEY and SVGAGI. Trimming at V came to 5 bases and at J to 1 base, leaving 8 bases not matched to a gene. The CDR3 DNA sequence: TGTGCCAGCAGTAGACAGGGCCTGACATCCTACGAGCAGTACTTC. It translates to CASSRQGLTSYEQYF.

This clone was seen a single time. The chain recombines TRBV27 with TRBJ1-4; perhaps TRBD1 as D (5 bases). Germline V CDR1 and CDR2: MNHEY, SMNVEV (reference sequence). V was cut by 0 bases and J by 4 bases, with 6 bases left in between. The CDR3 is 14 amino acids. The CDR3 DNA follows: TGTGCCAGCAGTTTATCCAGGGTTAATGAAAAACTGTTTTTT. Its protein is CASSLSRVNEKLFF.

The chain employs TRBV4-1 and TRBJ1-1; TRBD1 matches 9 bases. CDR1 and CDR2 from the germline V gene are MGHRA and YSYEKL. Trimming removed 2 bases from V and 6 bases from J; junction bases left unmatched: 7. The CDR3 has 15 residues. The DNA for the CDR3 is TGCGCCAGCAGCCAACTACAGGGGGCCTTCGCTGAAGCTTTCTTT. Translation: CASSQLQGAFAEAFF.

This clone was observed once. The chain joins TRBV10-2 to TRBJ1-6; 7 bases agree with TRBD1. Per germline, CDR1 WSHSY and CDR2 SAAADI. V lost 3 bases, J lost 4 bases, and 18 bases stayed unmatched. The CDR3 totals 20 residues. The CDR3 region is CASSDPGQTIPYGYNSPLHF. The CDR3 nucleotides read TGCGCCAGCAGTGACCCGGGACAGACTATACCATATGGGTATAATTCACCCCTCCACTTT.

The genes are TRBV6-2 or TRBV6-3 and TRBJ2-1; 15 bases are a match to TRBD2. Germline V gene data show CDR1 as MNHEY and CDR2 as SVGEGT. Losses at the gene ends were 6 bases for V and 7 bases for J; bases not matched to a gene: 4. The CDR3 contains 15 residues. The CDR3 here is CASSRTSGGANEQFF. The CDR3 DNA sequence: TGTGCCAGCAGCCGGACTAGCGGGGGGGCAAATGAGCAGTTCTTC.

The count of this clone is one. CDR3: CASSLSQAVPRETQYF. CDR3 nucleotide sequence: TGTGCCAGCAGCTTATCCCAGGCTGTACCTCGGGAGACCCAGTACTTC. The J gene is TRBJ2-5, the V gene TRBV7-6, with D unclear. V dropped 2 bases and J dropped 5 bases, with 18 bases sitting between them. The CDR3 covers 16 residues. Germline V gene data show CDR1 as SGHVS and CDR2 as FNYEAQ.

The chain couples TRBV4-1 to TRBJ1-3; D is undetermined. Germline V gene data show CDR1 as MGHRA and CDR2 as YSYEKL. This CDR3 has 13 residues. V shed 6 bases and J shed 0 bases, with 6 bases lying between them. CDR3 DNA: TGCGCCAGCAGACTTGGCTCTGGAAACACCATATATTTT. It encodes CASRLGSGNTIYF.

The chain joins TRBV7-2 to TRBJ2-5; D not resolved. The V gene's germline CDR1 is SGHTA and CDR2 FQGNSA. This CDR3 has 14 residues. Deletions cut 1 base from V and 7 bases from J, with 13 bases between. This CDR3 is CASSLDQGGPTQYF. CDR3 nucleotide sequence: TGTGCCAGCAGCTTAGATCAAGGCGGCCCGACCCAGTACTTC.

This chain connects TRBV5-1 to TRBJ1-1; 8 positions agree with TRBD1. CDR3 length: 16 amino acids. Trimming cost V 0 bases and J 5 bases; bases outside gene matches: 9. Germline CDR1 is SGHRS and CDR2 is YFSETQ. The CDR3 sequence is CASSLGAGGGETEAFF. As DNA, the CDR3 is TGCGCCAGCAGCTTGGGTGCAGGGGGCGGAGAGACTGAAGCTTTCTTT.

This sequence joins TRBV4-3 and TRBJ2-1; 10 nucleotides agree with TRBD1. CDR3 size: 16 residues. Germline assignment: CDR1 LGHNA and CDR2 YSLEER. After removal of 1 base from V and 9 bases from J, the junction contained 9 bases not matched to a gene. The CDR3 is CASSQGVVTGGGEQFF. CDR3 coding DNA: TGCGCCAGCAGCCAAGGAGTGGTGACAGGGGGCGGTGAGCAGTTCTTC.